This T cell receptor (beta chain) comes out of a study of blood T cells in healthy people across ages (dated by TCRdb to between 2014 and 2017). About the study as a whole: In model experiments, template switching captured about one uniquely barcoded TCR beta cDNA molecule for every two T cells. The study measured age-related changes in TCR beta repertoire diversity using deep sequencing normalized with unique cDNA molecular identifiers. Donors were grouped into four age groups: young (average roughly 15 years), middle-aged (39), aged (around 56) and long-lived (just over 80). Donors of different ages were randomly distributed across sequencing lanes to avoid experimental bias. Using the same blood draw, the study looked at two additional independent replicas of 1 million unique cDNA reads for two donors, one aged 18 to 30 and the other aged 80 or older. Beyond this particular receptor, the publication reports: The percentage of naive T cells measured by flow cytometry correlated strongly with observed TCR beta diversity. Since profiling was done on bulk unsorted PBMCs, naive and antigen-experienced compartments could not be conclusively compared. Estimates of total diversity from one million sequenced T cells were regarded as lower bounds and underestimates. Compared with the aged group, the long-lived group had more naive CD4+ T cells, fewer expanded clones and increased TCR diversity, suggesting age selection. Because the CMV infection status of the donors was unknown, age-related changes in expanded clonotypes may potentially have been confounded. Observed TCR beta diversity per million T cells fell roughly linearly with age, and a significant reduction was already apparent by age roughly 40.

The germline V gene specifies SGHRS as CDR1 and YFSETQ as CDR2. Counted from cysteine to phenylalanine, this CDR3 has 14 amino acids. The only DNA kept is the CDR3, 42 bases in frame from the first base. The germline V and J ends show losses of 4 bases and 8 bases respectively, and no gene match explains 9 bases of the junction. The donors were under 40 Caucasian individuals from Russia, aged about 6 to 95 years, who were systemically healthy. About 9.8 milliliters of peripheral blood were drawn from each donor into EDTA-treated Vacutainer tubes. Ficoll-Paque density-gradient centrifugation was used to isolate PBMCs, with at least 6.5 million per sample. Trizol reagent was used to extract total RNA from the PBMCs, yielding at least 5.5 micrograms per sample. For every donor, flow cytometry on a PBMC aliquot measured the percentage of naive CD45RAhigh/CD27high T cells. The library was obtained by 5' RACE. Sequencing relied on an Illumina HiSeq 2500. A second 7 to 11 cycle PCR used a sample-barcoded 5' primer and a J-beta primer mix. Each TCR beta cDNA molecule received a unique molecular identifier from a template-switch 5' adaptor carrying 12 random nucleotides. Each sample yielded at least 2.5 million CDR3-containing paired-end reads. All of the RNA was converted into first-strand cDNA using the Mint cDNA synthesis kit, with a TRBC-specific oligonucleotide serving as the primer. All cDNA was treated with uracil-DNA glycosylase and then went through a first 18-cycle PCR with the universal primers M1SS and BC2_uni_R. In the authors' own workflow: Normalization of each sample was performed by random selection of 1 million high-quality reads, each carrying a distinct molecular identifier. Instead of being binned into consensus sequences, reads that shared molecular identifiers were thrown out. MiTCR, run with a Q25 quality threshold and the strictest error-elimination algorithm, handled CDR3 identification, clonotype clustering and error correction. Lower-bound total TCR beta diversity was estimated with a nonparametric unseen species model using Euler transformation. The public reads were reanalyzed by TCRdb: fastp trimming at Q25, MiXCR alignment, in-frame beta chains only. Under each unique CDR3 protein, matching rows form one entry showing the most common genes and DNA. In this record, the V and J calls reflect TCRdb's handling and not the investigators' own analysis. For this sample the table gives about 1,400,000 distinct CDR3 sequences, of which roughly 59% were detected only once. Approximately 7% of the sample is taken by the ten largest.

This clonotype was found a few times. No antigen is known for it. Per-base quality was not reported, and no clone a single base away is much larger than it. This sequence originates from a man younger than 35 in good health. Sequenced sample: blood. The chain uses TRBV5-1 and TRBJ2-1; the central 7 bases match TRBD1. The DNA sequence follows: TGCGCCAGCAGCGAGGGGACAGTCTGGGATGAGCAGTTCTTC. The translation is CASSEGTVWDEQFF.